This TCR beta chain was sequenced for a study of T-cell reconstitution after alpha-beta-depleted transplantation in children. General study points: After one year, T-cell counts and TCRbeta diversity mostly came from new T cells. Several hundred graft clones that had expanded were reportedly the source of alpha-beta T cells about two months after transplant. The high TCRbeta diversity at day 60 in some patients came from surviving recipient T cells and thymic progenitors.

About this clonotype itself: Its antigen is not identified.

Unique molecular identifiers were used to barcode this TCRbeta library. In TCRdb, the PCR reads were re-called with MiXCR into one record per CDR3 protein. This table has about 420,000 distinct CDR3 sequences, 15% to 20% appearing once. Sequencing used PBMCs, mostly from graft donor cells, obtained 360 days after TCRalphabeta/CD19-depleted stem cell transplant. The receptor comes from a boy younger than two who had a stem cell transplant for Wiskott-Aldrich syndrome, so the T cells may come from the graft donor.

DNA of the CDR3: TGTGCCTGGACCCCCCAGGGGGGCCGTAACACCGGGGAGCTGTTTTTT. Protein sequence: CAWTPQGGRNTGELFF. The rearrangement uses TRBV30 and TRBJ2-2; D might be TRBD1 (7 bases). Deletions cut 4 bases from V and 2 bases from J, with 17 bases between. The CDR3 loop spans 16 amino acids. Per germline, CDR1 GTSNPN and CDR2 SVGIG (reference sequence).